This is a list of T cell receptor beta chains from one sample in a study of cytomegalovirus exposure and HLA in healthy donors. The method was immunoSEQ multiplex PCR; TCRdb's version includes in-frame clones alone and lacks a portion of them. The table lists over 60,000 clones. Source material: PBMCs. These receptors were obtained from a female donor in good health and CMV-seropositive. Each CDR3 is given with its conserved first and last residue. A D gene is named only where the DNA matches it firmly.

TRBV9	TRBD2	TRBJ2-7	CASSVASGTSYEQYF
TRBV4-3	TRBD1	TRBJ1-4	CASSHDRGDEKLFF
TRBV6-5	NA	TRBJ1-6	CASSRDTTYSPLHF
TRBV18	NA	TRBJ2-1	CASSRSGSIGQFF
TRBV7-8	NA	TRBJ2-3	CAFSFSETEPEDTDTQYF
TRBV29-1	NA	TRBJ1-3	CSADGGGGAIGNTIYF
TRBV6-5	NA	TRBJ2-7	CASRNTLAKSYEQYF
TRBV30	TRBD1	TRBJ1-1	CAWRDLRGLGNTEAFF
TRBV18	TRBD2	TRBJ2-1	CASSPPGTRTYNEQFF
TRBV7-6	TRBD1	TRBJ2-7	CASSFRTGGSEQYF
TRBV27	NA	TRBJ1-6	CASSSRGAIMDSPLHF
TRBV5-1	NA	TRBJ2-2	CASSPSGGGTGELFF
TRBV4-3	NA	TRBJ2-2	CASSQSRAGELFF
TRBV9	TRBD2	TRBJ2-1	CASSAGTSDNEQFF
TRBV28	NA	TRBJ1-1	CASSLNRATEAFF
TRBV7-2	NA	TRBJ2-7	CASSLYTGKEEQYF
TRBV7-3	TRBD1	TRBJ2-5	CASSSTGTGETQYF
TRBV6-4	TRBD1	TRBJ2-7	CASSLLWGQGHEQYF
TRBV5-1	TRBD2	TRBJ2-3	CASRWGAGGSSSTDTQYF
TRBV28	TRBD1	TRBJ2-7	CASSRRTGGPYEQYF
TRBV4-3	TRBD2	TRBJ2-1	CASSQAGTRTMSEQFF
TRBV30	NA	TRBJ1-6	CAWSVGGREPLHF
TRBV4-3	NA	TRBJ1-3	CASSQDWARVVNTIYF
TRBV9	TRBD2	TRBJ2-2	CASSVGGGRTTGELFF
TRBV10-1	NA	TRBJ1-1	CASSLTGSSRRKTEAFF
TRBV7-2	TRBD2	TRBJ2-2	CASSPTSGLAGENTGELFF
TRBV18	TRBD1	TRBJ2-7	CASSPWTGISYEQYF
TRBV5-4	TRBD1	TRBJ1-2	CASSGRDSYGYTF
TRBV7-2	TRBD2	TRBJ2-7	CASSLGSGTSFYEQYF
TRBV18	NA	TRBJ2-6	CASSPPGQAGANVLTF
TRBV4-3	NA	TRBJ1-5	CASSQDWGHGNQPQHF
TRBV5-6	NA	TRBJ2-6	CASSFPRSGSTGANVLTF
TRBV18	TRBD2	TRBJ2-7	CASSPSIAGGEQYF